The T cell receptor (beta chain) described here comes from a study of CD8 T cells in Susac syndrome. The CDR3 totals 13 residues. V lost 4 bases, J lost 5 bases, and 12 bases lay in between. Reverse transcription of 0.5 to 1 ug RNA was carried out with random hexamers. Each CDR3 protein gets one entry after TCRdb re-called the immunoSEQ multiplex PCR reads with MiXCR. Here the sample spans roughly 150,000 distinct CDR3 sequences, approximately 94% being singletons. TCR beta sequencing covered blood CD8+ and CD4+ T cells. The chain uses TRBV12-3 or TRBV12-4 and TRBJ2-7; D not resolved. The material sequenced was CD8+ T cells from PBMCs. The source is a human donor with multiple sclerosis. The CDR3: CASSSGGRNEQYF. The CDR3 nucleotides are TGTGCCAGCAGTTCCGGTGGCAGGAACGAGCAGTACTTC.